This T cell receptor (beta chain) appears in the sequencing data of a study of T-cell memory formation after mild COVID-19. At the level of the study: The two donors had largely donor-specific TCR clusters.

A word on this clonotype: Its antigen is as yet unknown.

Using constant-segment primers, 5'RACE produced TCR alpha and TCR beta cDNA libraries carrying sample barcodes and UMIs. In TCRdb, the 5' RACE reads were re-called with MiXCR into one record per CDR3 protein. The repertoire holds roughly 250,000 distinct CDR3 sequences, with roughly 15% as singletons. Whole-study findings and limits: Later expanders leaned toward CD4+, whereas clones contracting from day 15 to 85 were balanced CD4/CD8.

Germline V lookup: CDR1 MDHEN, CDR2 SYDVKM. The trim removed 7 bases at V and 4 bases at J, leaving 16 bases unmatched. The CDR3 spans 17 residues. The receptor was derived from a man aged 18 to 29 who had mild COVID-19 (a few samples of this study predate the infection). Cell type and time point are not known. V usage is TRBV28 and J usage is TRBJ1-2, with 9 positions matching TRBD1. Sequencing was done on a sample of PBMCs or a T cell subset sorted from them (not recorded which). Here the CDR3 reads CASIGGQGLGFAYGYTF. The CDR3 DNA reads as TGTGCCAGCATTGGGGGACAGGGATTAGGGTTCGCCTATGGCTACACCTTC.